This TCR beta chain was recovered during a study of neoadjuvant anti-PD-1 for oral cavity cancer. TCRdb keeps only in-frame clones here, not all; method: immunoSEQ multiplex PCR. The table shows tens of thousands of clones, with more than 70% occurring only once. Analysis of PBMCs was direct, with no culture step. The CDR3 length is 13 residues. Looked up from germline, CDR1 is SGHAT and CDR2 is FQNNGV. V was clipped by 6 bases and J by 3 bases, with 11 bases between them. The source was PBMCs, collected before nivolumab (anti-PD-1) treatment. The chain carries TRBV11-2 and TRBJ1-1; D unresolved. The receptor comes from a person between 35 and 79 years old with oral cavity squamous cell carcinoma. The CDR3 DNA is TGTGCCAGCAGAGACCTGGAGTACACTGAAGCTTTCTTT. Translation gives CASRDLEYTEAFF.